Below are 7 T cell receptor beta chains sequenced from a single sample in a study of graft-versus-host responses after intestinal transplantation. Once graft tissue had been processed, intraepithelial and lamina propria lymphocytes were released. Only in-frame clones appear in the TCRdb table, and some are missing; sequencing was by immunoSEQ multiplex PCR. This sample yields roughly 23,000 clones, of which about 80% are seen a single time; under 4% belongs to the top ten. The sample was ileum tissue, taken 12 days after intestinal transplant. The receptors were sampled from a human patient who received an intestinal transplant, so some T cells may come from the graft donor.

J is TRBJ1-3 and V is TRBV7-8; D unclear. Germline CDR1 SGHVS, CDR2 FQNEAQ. The CDR3 has 14 amino acids. V gave up 5 bases and J gave up 1 base, with 9 bases separating them. The CDR3 nucleotides read TGTGCCAGCAGCGCCCTAGGATCTGGAAACACCATATATTTT. Translating it yields CASSALGSGNTIYF.

This chain connects TRBV28 to TRBJ2-7; 9 positions match TRBD2. The CDR3 is made up of 12 amino acids. Germline V lookup: CDR1 MDHEN, CDR2 SYDVKM. V gave up 11 bases and J gave up 7 bases; unmatched junction bases: 9. CDR3 DNA sequence: TGTGCCGGCCAGGGGACTAGCAGGGAGCAGTACTTC. Protein product: CAGQGTSREQYF.

J is TRBJ1-4 and V is TRBV11-3; D not resolved. The germline V gene encodes CDR1 SGHNT and CDR2 YENEEA. This CDR3 has 16 residues. Trimming took off 5 bases at V and 5 bases at J, with 18 bases between the two ends. This CDR3 is CASSPRGGNLNEKLFF. CDR3 sequence (DNA): TGTGCCAGCAGCCCACGGGGAGGGAACCTCAATGAAAAACTGTTTTTT.

As to this clone: The germline gene is not matched at one end of the junction; a read error may be the cause. The V call is TRBV5-4, the J call TRBJ2-3, with 9 bases matching TRBD2. CDR3 size: 15 residues. From germline, CDR1 is SGHNT and CDR2 YYREEE (reference sequence). The CDR3 spells CASSLSGTSRDTQYF. The CDR3 DNA reads as TGTGCCAGCAGCTTGTCGGGGACTAGCAGAGATACGCAGTATTTT.

This sequence joins TRBV5-4 and TRBJ2-5; maybe TRBD2 (6 bases). CDR3 length: 15 residues. The V end was cut by 4 bases, the J end by 1 base, with 14 bases between. Germline V gene data show CDR1 as SGHNT and CDR2 as YYREEE (reference sequence). The DNA of the CDR3 is TGTGCCAGCAGCCAAGGGGCAGCGGGCCAAGAGACCCAGTACTTC. Residues: CASSQGAAGQETQYF.

This rearrangement joins TRBV7-2 to TRBJ2-5; 14 bases line up with TRBD2. J was trimmed by 2 bases and V by 1 base; bases with no gene match: 6. The V gene's germline CDR1 is SGHTA and CDR2 FQGNSA. The CDR3 contains 18 residues. The CDR3 region is CASSLGLAGGPLQETQYF. The CDR3, as DNA: TGTGCCAGCAGCTTAGGACTAGCGGGAGGGCCCCTACAAGAGACCCAGTACTTC.

The chain has TRBV4-2 and TRBJ2-1; a possible D gene is TRBD1 (5 bases). The CDR3 sequence is 13 residues long. Per germline, CDR1 LGHNA and CDR2 YNFKEQ. The V and J ends lost 7 bases and 10 bases respectively, with 17 bases between them. CDR3 sequence: CASTDVGAMEQFF. CDR3 coding DNA: TGTGCCAGCACCGATGTAGGGGCTATGGAGCAGTTCTTC.